This T cell receptor (beta chain) was sequenced in a study of T cells after yellow fever vaccination. Each CDR3 protein is one row after TCRdb ran MiXCR on the 5' RACE reads. The data contain roughly 340,000 distinct CDR3 sequences, about 4% of them singletons. There are a few counts of this clonotype. V was trimmed by 1 base and J by 4 bases, leaving 14 bases between them. Germline V gives CDR1 SGDLS, CDR2 YYNGEE. The CDR3 runs 15 residues. The V and J genes are TRBV9 and TRBJ1-1; no clear D. The origin of this receptor is a man aged 18 to 30 who received the YFV17D yellow fever vaccine. The sample consisted of PBMCs, taken 5 days after the yellow fever booster vaccination. CDR3 in amino acids: CASSVSAHPATEAFF. For the CDR3, the DNA is TGTGCCAGCAGCGTATCAGCTCATCCGGCCACTGAAGCTTTCTTT.